This is a list of T cell receptor beta chains from one sample in a study of T cell responses to AZD1222 COVID-19 vaccine. Clones were read by immunoSEQ multiplex PCR, and TCRdb kept only the in-frame ones, dropping some. The top ten clones hold over 1% of a sample with 150,000 to 200,000 clones, 85% to 95% of them seen once. The sample was peripheral blood, taken on day 0 of AZD1222 vaccination. The receptors shown here come from an adult in good health. CDR3s include the opening cysteine and the closing phenylalanine or tryptophan. The D gene is left open where the match is weak. Expanded clones get a size class; other rows say once, few or many, or leave the size out.

clone size	D gene	V gene	J gene	CDR3 protein	CDR3 DNA
NA	NA	TRBV7-2	TRBJ1-1	CASSATVNTEAFF	TGTGCCAGCAGCGCAACGGTAAACACTGAAGCTTTCTTT
NA	NA	TRBV4-1	TRBJ2-3	CASSLAETQYF	TGCGCCAGCAGCCTAGCGGAGACGCAGTATTTT
NA	TRBD2	TRBV14	TRBJ2-1	CASSQEKGLAAWSSYNEQFF	TGTGCCAGCAGCCAAGAAAAGGGACTAGCGGCCTGGAGCTCCTACAATGAGCAGTTCTTC
NA	NA	TRBV4-3	TRBJ1-3	CASSQGLRNTIYF	TGCGCCAGCAGCCAAGGGTTGCGAAACACCATATATTTT
NA	NA	TRBV5-5	TRBJ1-3	CASSLEGVSSGNTIYF	TGTGCCAGCAGCTTGGAGGGGGTATCCTCTGGAAACACCATATATTTT
NA	NA	TRBV5-1	TRBJ1-1	CASSLARQNTEAFF	TGCGCCAGCAGCTTGGCCCGGCAAAACACTGAAGCTTTCTTT
NA	NA	TRBV6-2/TRBV6-3	TRBJ1-1	CASSLLQALNTEAFF	TGTGCCAGCAGCCTCCTACAGGCCCTCAACACTGAAGCTTTCTTT
NA	NA	TRBV11-2	TRBJ1-6	CASSLVGTGAYSPLHF	TGTGCCAGCAGCCTAGTCGGGACCGGGGCATATTCACCCCTCCACTTT
few	NA	TRBV12-3/TRBV12-4	TRBJ1-1	CASSFYTEAFF	TGTGCCAGCAGTTTCTACACTGAAGCTTTCTTT
NA	NA	TRBV7-2	TRBJ2-5	CASSSGLLQETQYF	TGTGCCAGCAGCTCGGGACTGCTCCAAGAGACCCAGTACTTC
NA	NA	TRBV5-1	TRBJ1-2	CASRRGDYGYTF	TGCGCCAGCAGACGGGGGGACTATGGCTACACCTTC
once	NA	TRBV14	TRBJ2-2	CASSQRASLANTGELFF	TGTGCCAGCAGCCAAAGGGCCTCACTCGCGAACACCGGGGAGCTGTTTTTT
NA	NA	TRBV3-1/TRBV3-2	TRBJ2-7	CASGGTATYEQYF	TGTGCCAGCGGAGGGACCGCAACCTACGAGCAGTACTTC
NA	NA	TRBV9	TRBJ1-4	CASSVRGSPTNEKLFF	TGTGCCAGCAGCGTAAGGGGTTCGCCAACTAATGAAAAACTGTTTTTT
few	NA	TRBV2	TRBJ1-1	CASSEGPDEAFF	TGTGCCAGCAGTGAAGGACCAGACGAAGCTTTCTTT
NA	NA	TRBV13	TRBJ1-1	CASRTENTEAFF	TGTGCCAGCAGGACAGAGAACACTGAAGCTTTCTTT
NA	NA	TRBV7-8	TRBJ1-1	CAVGWGWKNTEAFF	TGTGCTGTGGGGTGGGGTTGGAAGAACACTGAAGCTTTCTTT
NA	TRBD1	TRBV7-9	TRBJ1-1	CASSQGGTEAFF	TGTGCCAGCAGCCAGGGGGGGACTGAAGCTTTCTTT
NA	NA	TRBV11-1	TRBJ1-1	CASSFVRENTEAFF	TGTGCCAGCAGCTTTGTCAGGGAGAACACTGAAGCTTTCTTT
NA	NA	TRBV4-1	TRBJ2-1	CASSQVATKLGNEQFF	TGCGCCAGCAGCCAAGTCGCGACCAAACTCGGCAATGAGCAGTTCTTC
NA	NA	TRBV4-1	TRBJ2-7	CASSPRTGRREYEQYF	TGCGCCAGCAGCCCTCGGACGGGCCGGAGAGAATACGAGCAGTACTTC
NA	NA	TRBV5-5	TRBJ1-3	CASSPPGTAGNTIYF	TGTGCCAGCAGCCCCCCAGGGACTGCTGGAAACACCATATATTTT
NA	NA	TRBV27	TRBJ1-1	CASSPLPAPRDTAPTTEAFF	TGTGCCAGCAGCCCCTTGCCCGCCCCCCGGGACACCGCCCCTACCACTGAAGCTTTCTTT
NA	NA	TRBV15	TRBJ2-4	CATSRVGGWTKNIQYF	TGTGCCACCAGCAGAGTTGGGGGGTGGACAAAAAACATTCAGTACTTC
NA	NA	TRBV29-1	TRBJ1-2	CSVERHPGNYGYTF	TGCAGCGTTGAACGGCATCCGGGGAACTATGGCTACACCTTC
once	NA	TRBV6-6	TRBJ1-5	CASNGNRGNQPQHF	TGTGCCAGTAACGGGAACAGGGGCAATCAGCCCCAGCATTTT
NA	TRBD1	TRBV7-9	TRBJ1-2	CATVTTGDYGYTF	TGTGCCACTGTGACGACAGGGGACTATGGCTACACCTTC
NA	TRBD1	TRBV5-1	TRBJ2-3	CASSLDRGPPDTQYF	TGCGCCAGCAGCTTGGATAGGGGGCCCCCAGATACGCAGTATTTT
NA	NA	TRBV18	TRBJ1-1	CASSPGTSTEAFF	TGTGCCAGCTCACCGGGCACATCCACTGAAGCTTTCTTT
once	NA	TRBV5-6	TRBJ2-3	CASSLFAMSTDTQYF	TGTGCCAGCAGCTTGTTCGCGATGAGCACAGATACGCAGTATTTT
NA	TRBD1	TRBV12-3/TRBV12-4	TRBJ1-5	CASRSTGEQPQHF	TGTGCCAGCAGATCGACAGGGGAGCAGCCCCAGCATTTT
NA	NA	TRBV6-5	TRBJ1-5	CASNYGTGFAQPQHF	TGTGCCAGCAATTACGGTACAGGGTTCGCTCAGCCCCAGCATTTT
once	TRBD1	TRBV10-3	TRBJ1-4	CAIGQDSSIEKLFF	TGTGCCATCGGACAGGACAGCAGTATCGAAAAACTGTTTTTT
NA	TRBD1	TRBV7-2	TRBJ1-1	CASSAGTVLLNTEAFF	TGTGCCAGCAGCGCCGGGACAGTATTACTGAACACTGAAGCTTTCTTT
NA	TRBD1	TRBV15	TRBJ2-2	CATSRDGQGTGELFF	TGCGCCACCAGCAGAGACGGACAGGGCACCGGGGAGCTGTTTTTT
NA	TRBD2	TRBV7-9	TRBJ2-5	CASSFRTSGIQETQYF	TGTGCCAGCAGCTTTCGGACTAGCGGCATACAAGAGACCCAGTACTTC
NA	NA	TRBV24-1	TRBJ2-2	CATSFGSGELFF	TGTGCCACCAGTTTCGGGAGCGGGGAGCTGTTTTTT
NA	NA	TRBV7-9	TRBJ1-1	CASSWDTEAFF	TGTGCCAGCAGCTGGGACACTGAAGCTTTCTTT
NA	NA	TRBV5-1	TRBJ2-3	CASSPDTTSTDTQYF	TGCGCCAGCAGCCCGGACACCACTAGCACAGATACGCAGTATTTT